The subject of this entry is one T cell receptor beta chain. As yet, its antigen is unknown. Per the germline V gene, CDR1 is SEHNR and CDR2 is FQNEAQ (reference sequence). This CDR3 spans 18 amino acids. These data belong to a study of CXCR3-negative and CXCR3-positive naive CD8 T cells. Sorts performed in triplicate captured 300,000 or so cells each from every CD8+ T cell subset. General study points: CXCR3-expressing naive cells carried TRB CDR3s more hydrophobic than those of CXCR3-negative naive cells. Sequencing showed both naive subsets with comparably high diversity, and memory CD8+ cells much lower. Similar TRBV-TRBJ usage characterized naive CXCR3-negative and CXCR3-positive cells; memory cells differed.

In preparing the TRB cDNA libraries, 5' RACE with UMI labels was used. From the 5' RACE reads, TCRdb lists one entry per CDR3 protein and no DNA. This sample's clone table lists more than 80,000 distinct CDR3 sequences. The J gene is TRBJ2-1, the V gene TRBV7-9; with no DNA, the TCRdb D assignment of TRBD2 cannot be verified. Material: naive CXCR3+ CD8+ T cells from blood. Specified subset: CD45RO-CCR7+CD27+CD95- naive CD8+ T cells expressing CXCR3 (TNR3+). The receptor's source is a human donor in good health. Some clones in this sample may be carry-over from other donors' samples. The CDR3 loop is CASSFPFSGLAAYNEQFF.